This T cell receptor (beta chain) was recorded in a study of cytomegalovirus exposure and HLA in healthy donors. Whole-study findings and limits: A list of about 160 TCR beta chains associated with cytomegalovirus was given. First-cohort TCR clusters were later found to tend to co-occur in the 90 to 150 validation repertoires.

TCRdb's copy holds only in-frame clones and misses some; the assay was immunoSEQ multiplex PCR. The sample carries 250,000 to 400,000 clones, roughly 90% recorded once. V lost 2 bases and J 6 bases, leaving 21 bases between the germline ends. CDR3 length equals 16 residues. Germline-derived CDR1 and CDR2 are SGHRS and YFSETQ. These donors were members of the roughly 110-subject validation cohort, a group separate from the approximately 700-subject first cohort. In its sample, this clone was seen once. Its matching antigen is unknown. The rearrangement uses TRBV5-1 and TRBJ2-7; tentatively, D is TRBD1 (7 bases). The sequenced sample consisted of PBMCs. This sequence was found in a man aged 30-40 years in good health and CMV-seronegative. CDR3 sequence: CASSFLEGAPAAEQYF. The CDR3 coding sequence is TGCGCCAGCAGCTTCCTGGAGGGGGCCCCTGCAGCCGAGCAGTACTTC. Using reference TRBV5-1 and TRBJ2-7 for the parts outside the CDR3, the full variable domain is KAGVTQTPRYLIKTRGQQVTLSCSPISGHRSVSWYQQTPGQGLQFLFEYFSETQRNKGNFPGRFSGRQFSNSRSEMNVSTLELGDSALYLCASSFLEGAPAAEQYFGPGTRLTVT.